These T cell receptor beta chains were read from a single sample in a study of blood T cells in healthy people across ages. TCRdb independently ran MiXCR on the 5' RACE reads; one entry per CDR3 protein. The table shows fewer than 900,000 distinct CDR3 sequences, with roughly 45% occurring only once. The material sequenced was blood. Receptors originate from a woman aged 55 to 70 in good health. Both conserved end residues are part of each CDR3. Fields, in order: V gene, clone size, J gene, CDR3 length, CDR3 protein. Rows may omit the clone size; those that give it use once, few, many or a size class.

TRBV10-1	once	TRBJ1-2	18	CASSRTGQGYGFNYGYTF
TRBV12-3/TRBV12-4	.	TRBJ2-5	14	CASSQLARAGTQYF
TRBV28	.	TRBJ2-1	14	CASSFVGPYNEQFF
TRBV30	.	.	14	CAWSGSGRPYEQYF
TRBV7-9	few	TRBJ2-3	15	CASSSLAGGLDTQYF
TRBV20-1	.	TRBJ1-4	14	CSARDPRFNEKLFF
TRBV6-5	many	TRBJ2-7	15	CASSYSGTGSYEQYF
TRBV3-1	.	TRBJ2-1	15	CASSQSSSVFNEQFF
TRBV2	.	TRBJ1-1	14	CASSGSGHNTEAFF
TRBV6-2/TRBV6-3	few	TRBJ2-7	14	CASSLVGTSYEQYF
TRBV6-1	few	TRBJ1-2	12	CASSEVRDGYTF
TRBV5-1	many	TRBJ2-1	15	CASSLEGQGYNEQFF
TRBV24-1	few	TRBJ2-3	15	CATSEGGFRADTQYF
TRBV20-1	few	TRBJ2-3	16	CSARQTGQPLTDTQYF
TRBV28	.	TRBJ1-5	15	CASRLEGRGNQPQHF
TRBV28	few	TRBJ1-1	15	CATTEGGFMNTEAFF
TRBV20-1	.	TRBJ2-2	15	CSARDGGLNTGELFF
TRBV3-1	few	TRBJ2-7	14	CASSPDQGGYEQYF
TRBV9	.	TRBJ1-6	18	CASSTRTGVGAYNSPLHF
TRBV7-2	.	TRBJ2-1	18	CASSSRNQGLAGVREQFF
TRBV7-9	.	TRBJ2-7	14	CASSLAQTSGEQYF
TRBV10-3	.	TRBJ2-7	13	CAITGQRGYEQYF
TRBV18	once	TRBJ2-1	13	CASNRATYNEQFF
TRBV6-1	.	.	14	CASSEGVGQETQYF
TRBV20-1	.	TRBJ2-3	14	CSADPREVTDTQYF
TRBV13	.	TRBJ2-5	17	CASSFFLTSGGACEQYF
TRBV20-1	.	TRBJ2-7	17	CSAIGLAGAPTYGEQYF
TRBV12-3/TRBV12-4	few	TRBJ2-1	16	CASSPAGETGNNEQFF
TRBV4-1	many	TRBJ2-3	15	CASSQAEGVGDTQYF
TRBV7-2	once	.	15	CASSLDRQPTETQYF
TRBV7-2	.	TRBJ2-3	16	CAGSSASSGERDTRYF
TRBV6-6	.	TRBJ2-6	15	CASSSQGARANVLTF
TRBV4-1	.	TRBJ2-5	16	CASSQGGTGGGETQYF
TRBV20-1	.	TRBJ1-1	13	CSASRTGNTEAFF
TRBV10-3	few	TRBJ2-1	18	CAISGGAGLAGAGDEQFF
TRBV12-3/TRBV12-4	few	TRBJ2-3	16	CASSSSSGRPRDTQYF
TRBV6-5	.	TRBJ1-5	16	CASSYRWGLSNQPQHF
TRBV12-3/TRBV12-4	many	TRBJ1-2	14	CASSLDRGKSGYTF
TRBV9	.	TRBJ2-2	13	CAGSADPSGELFF
TRBV11-2	.	TRBJ1-4	15	CASSFRLGLWEKLFF
TRBV29-1	many	TRBJ2-1	12	CSVGHNYNEQFF
TRBV7-2	few	TRBJ2-7	14	CASSLLGGGNEQYF
TRBV27	few	TRBJ2-7	15	CASRLGQGNSYEQYF
TRBV7-9	.	TRBJ1-2	16	CASSLESGSGGDGYTF
TRBV20-1	.	TRBJ1-2	9	CSAGGGYTF
TRBV28	.	TRBJ2-7	15	CASSLPGQSTYEQYF